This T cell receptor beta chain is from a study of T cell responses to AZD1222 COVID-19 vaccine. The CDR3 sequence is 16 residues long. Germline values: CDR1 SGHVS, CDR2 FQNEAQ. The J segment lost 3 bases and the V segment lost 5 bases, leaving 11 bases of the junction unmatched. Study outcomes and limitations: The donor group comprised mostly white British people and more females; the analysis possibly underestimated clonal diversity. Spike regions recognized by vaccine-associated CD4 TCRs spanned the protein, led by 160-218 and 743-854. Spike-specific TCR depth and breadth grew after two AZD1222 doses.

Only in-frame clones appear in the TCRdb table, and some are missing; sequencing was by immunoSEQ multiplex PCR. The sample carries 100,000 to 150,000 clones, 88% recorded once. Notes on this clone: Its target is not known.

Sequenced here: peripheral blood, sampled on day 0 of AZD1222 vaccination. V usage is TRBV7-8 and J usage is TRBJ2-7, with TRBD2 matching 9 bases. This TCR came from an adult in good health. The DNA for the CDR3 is TGTGCCAGCAGCGCCGACTGGACTAGCGAGAACTACGAGCAGTACTTC. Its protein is CASSADWTSENYEQYF.